This T cell receptor beta chain appears in the sequencing data of a study of blood T cell repertoires in COVID-19. In the study overall: The origin of the acute and convalescent COVID-19 samples was the United States, Italy and Spain. In each case, the material was cDNA or gDNA derived from T cells, B-cell-depleted T cells, or PBMCs.

Patients from Seattle were sampled longitudinally, starting during active infection. The authors' processing: Estimation of nucleated cell counts relied on the amplification of reference gene primers. The protocol was immunoSEQ multiplex PCR, while the TCRdb copy is restricted to in-frame clones and leaves out a portion. V, J and clone size are taken as reported in that table, and D and trimming were inferred from the DNA itself. The data hold 30,000 to 35,000 clones, with approximately 86% observed a single time. This CDR3 is 13 amino acids long. Trimming stripped 10 bases from V and 0 bases from J, with 10 bases between.

The specimen was peripheral blood. This receptor was taken from a man aged 60-69 years with COVID-19, enrolled during active disease. The V call is TRBV12-3 or TRBV12-4, the J call TRBJ2-1; tentative D call: TRBD2 (6 bases). CDR3 sequence (DNA): TGTGCCACCGGGGACTTCTCCTACAATGAGCAGTTCTTC. It encodes CATGDFSYNEQFF.